The clone carrying this TCR beta chain was seen a handful of times. Its antigen is as yet unknown. All of the isolated RNA was reverse transcribed, so expressed TCRB transcripts were sequenced. Measured with immunoSEQ multiplex PCR; TCRdb has only the in-frame clones, and not every one. The sample holds hundreds of thousands of clones; about 14% are singletons and the top ten take about 0.086%. Trimming removed 6 bases at V and 0 bases at J, with 6 bases between. This CDR3 has 13 amino acids. CDR1 and CDR2 (germline): ENHRY, SYGVKD. This sample is part of a study of beta chain features in type 1 diabetes. Study context: All samples yielded roughly 110 million examined sorted cells.

Study conclusions and caveats: Diminished insertions and augmented deletions at VDJ junctions characterized type 1 diabetes patients.

Each of the sorted populations had a purity greater than 95%. This rearrangement joins TRBV10-3 to TRBJ2-4; D remains ambiguous. Sequencing was carried out using naive CD4+ T cells from blood. The source of this sequence is a man between 18 and 35 years old in good health. The DNA of the CDR3 is TGTGCCATCAGAGACATAGCCAAAAACATTCAGTACTTC. Protein: CAIRDIAKNIQYF.